A single sample is the source of the 11 T cell receptor beta chains below, sequenced in a study of blood T cells in healthy people across ages. A second PCR of about 6 to 12 cycles used a sample-barcoded 5' primer and a J-beta primer mix. TCRdb recomputed calls from the 5' RACE reads with MiXCR, one row per CDR3 protein. The sample has hundreds of thousands of distinct CDR3 sequences, approximately 59% seen once. Source material: blood. The receptors stem from a man between 60 and 70 years old in good health.

A few counts support this clonotype. The chain couples TRBV29-1 to TRBJ2-3; 9 nucleotides line up with TRBD1. The trim removed 6 bases at V and 3 bases at J, leaving 1 base unmatched. The CDR3 has 12 amino acids. CDR1 is SQVTM, CDR2 ANQGSEA, per germline. The CDR3 region is CSVGQGTDTQYF. The CDR3 region has the DNA TGCAGCGTGGGACAGGGAACAGATACGCAGTATTTT.

The chain carries TRBV20-1 and TRBJ2-6; TRBD1 aligns across 7 bases. The CDR3 runs 14 residues. Germline V CDR1 and CDR2: DFQATT, SNEGSKA (reference sequence). The ends lost 2 bases at V and 2 bases at J; junction bases unmatched: 0. The CDR3 reads CSARTGAGANVLTF. DNA for the CDR3: TGCAGTGCTAGAACAGGGGCTGGGGCCAACGTCCTGACTTTC.

V and J are TRBV2 and TRBJ2-5, with 7 bases lining up with TRBD1. J lost 2 bases, V lost 8 bases, and 5 bases had no gene match. The CDR3 is 13 residues long. The germline CDR1 and CDR2 sequences are SNHLY and FYNNEI. The CDR3 here is CASWTGPQETQYF. The CDR3 coding sequence is TGTGCCAGCTGGACAGGCCCACAAGAGACCCAGTACTTC.

The V gene is TRBV6-5, the J gene TRBJ1-1; a possible D gene is TRBD1 (5 bases). This CDR3 comprises 16 residues. Trimming took off 3 bases at V and 5 bases at J, with 19 bases between the two ends. Per the germline V gene, CDR1 is MNHEY and CDR2 is SVGAGI. CDR3 in amino acids: CASSYGGRGSLTEAFF. The CDR3 bases are TGTGCCAGCAGTTATGGTGGGCGGGGCAGTCTTACTGAAGCTTTCTTT.

The V gene is TRBV3-1, the J gene TRBJ2-7; D not resolved. Gene TRBJ2-5 matches the end of the DNA better, so the J call may be wrong. Germline V CDR1 and CDR2: LGHDT, YNNKEL (reference sequence). The CDR3 length is 15 residues. CDR3 DNA: TGTGCCAGCAGCCAAGATGCAACCCCTCGGGAGACCCAGTACTTC. Translating it yields CASSQDATPRETQYF.

This clonotype was found a few times. The chain links TRBV7-2 to TRBJ1-2, with 7 bases fitting TRBD1. V was clipped by 5 bases and J by 4 bases; unmatched bases: 4. Per germline, CDR1 SGHTA and CDR2 FQGNSA. The CDR3 extends over 13 amino acids. The CDR3 DNA follows: TGTGCCAGCAGCGACGGGACAGCCTATGGCTACACCTTC. Its translation is CASSDGTAYGYTF.

This rearrangement joins TRBV18 to TRBJ2-7; D possibly corresponds to TRBD1 (6 bases). Germline assignment: CDR1 KGHSH and CDR2 LQKENI. The CDR3 contains 16 residues. The V gene lost 2 bases and the J gene lost 3 bases, with 17 bases spanning the gap. DNA of the CDR3: TGTGCCAGCTCACCAGGTGCCCCGGGACAAGGCTACGAGCAGTACTTC. Its protein product is CASSPGAPGQGYEQYF.

This clonotype was counted a few times. V and J are TRBV10-3 and TRBJ2-7, with 11 bases fitting TRBD1. CDR3 length: 14 amino acids. The germline CDR1 and CDR2 sequences are ENHRY and SYGVKD. V shed 10 bases, J shed 1 base, and the junction held 6 bases outside the gene matches. This CDR3 is CATTRDRGSYEQYF. DNA for the CDR3: TGTGCCACCACCAGGGACAGGGGGTCCTACGAGCAGTACTTC.

This rearrangement joins TRBV6-1 to TRBJ1-2; the D gene is possibly TRBD1 (5 bases). The CDR3 has 13 residues. Trimming took off 2 bases at V and 7 bases at J, with 11 bases between the two ends. Germline CDR1 and CDR2: MNHNS and SASEGT. DNA for the CDR3: TGTGCCAGCAGTGAAATCCCAGGGAGTGGCTACACCTTC. Protein: CASSEIPGSGYTF.

This clonotype was detected only a few times. This chain uses TRBV7-9 with TRBJ2-1; 7 nucleotides line up with TRBD2. The CDR3 spans 15 residues. Per germline, CDR1 SEHNR and CDR2 FQNEAQ (reference sequence). Losses at the gene ends were 4 bases for V and 0 bases for J; bases not matched to a gene: 3. In DNA, the CDR3 is TGTGCCAGCAGCTCTCGGGGGGTCTCCTACAATGAGCAGTTCTTC. This codes for CASSSRGVSYNEQFF.

The rearrangement links TRBV4-2 to TRBJ2-5; D is possibly TRBD2 (5 bases). Germline V gene data show CDR1 as LGHNA and CDR2 as YNFKEQ. CDR3 length: 13 amino acids. V gave up 1 base and J gave up 5 bases, with 8 bases separating them. CDR3 sequence: CASSQGKRETQYF. CDR3 DNA sequence: TGTGCCAGCAGCCAAGGGAAGCGGGAGACCCAGTACTTC.